The T cell receptor (beta chain) described here comes from a study of identical twins. General study points: Beta clonotypes that were abundant in cord blood contained fewer insertions, a pattern absent from memory repertoires.

In its sample, this clonotype was seen a few times. The antigen remains undetermined. Healthy Caucasian individuals made up all the donors. TCRdb re-called the 5' RACE reads with MiXCR, one entry per CDR3 protein. The sample yields more than 200,000 distinct CDR3 sequences, approximately 9% seen once. Germline V gene data show CDR1 as MNHNS and CDR2 as SASEGT. This CDR3 region has 14 residues. Trimming at V came to 6 bases and at J to 8 bases, leaving 9 bases not matched to a gene. The origin of this receptor is a woman under 30 in good health. V gene TRBV6-1 combines with J gene TRBJ1-4; 7 bases line up with TRBD1. The sample consisted of memory (CD45RO+) T cells sorted from blood. CDR3 region: CASRPTGSEEKLFF. In DNA, the CDR3 is TGTGCCAGCAGACCGACAGGGTCGGAGGAAAAACTGTTTTTT.